Listed here are 26 T cell receptor beta chains from one sample, sequenced in a study of T-cell memory formation after mild COVID-19. TCRdb re-called the 5' RACE reads with MiXCR, one entry per CDR3 protein. The sample holds 500,000 to 600,000 distinct CDR3 sequences, roughly 18% seen once. The source material was PBMCs or a T cell subset sorted from them (not recorded which). The receptors come from an adult woman who had mild COVID-19 (a few samples of this study predate the infection). Cell type and time point are not known.

This clonotype was counted between two and nine times. The chain recombines TRBV12-3 or TRBV12-4 with TRBJ1-2; no reliable D call. V lost 2 bases and J 2 bases, leaving 15 bases between the germline ends. The CDR3 is 16 residues long. The CDR3 protein is CASSLSDWPSNYGYTF. Written as DNA, the CDR3 is TGTGCCAGCAGTTTATCGGATTGGCCTTCCAACTATGGCTACACCTTC.

In its sample, this clonotype was seen many times. V gene TRBV20-1 combines with J gene TRBJ1-4, with D hard to call. From germline, CDR1 is DFQATT and CDR2 SNEGSKA (reference sequence). The CDR3 sequence is 14 residues long. Trimming took 6 bases from V and 8 from J, leaving 19 bases between them. The CDR3, as DNA: TGCAGTGCCACGCTAGGCTGGGGTCGAGAAAAACTGTTTTTT. This gives the protein CSATLGWGREKLFF.

The chain couples TRBV24-1 to TRBJ2-5, with D hard to call. Germline V CDR1 and CDR2: KGHDR, SFDVKD. V lost 5 bases, J lost 5 bases, and 11 bases lay in between. This CDR3 has 13 residues. The CDR3 DNA reads as TGTGCCACCAGTGCCCCAGCGACCGAGACCCAGTACTTC. As protein: CATSAPATETQYF.

The CDR3 DNA sequence: TGTGCCAGCTCCACAGGGAAGACTGGAAACACCATATATTTT. It codes for CASSTGKTGNTIYF. This rearrangement joins TRBV10-3 to TRBJ1-3, with D maybe TRBD1 (6 bases). CDR3 size: 14 residues. CDR1 is ENHRY and CDR2 is SYGVKD in the germline V gene. Trimming left V 10 bases short and J 2 bases short, with 15 bases between.

This clonotype was seen a few times. This chain links TRBV5-1 with TRBJ2-2; a possible D gene is TRBD1 (6 bases). The V gene's germline CDR1 is SGHRS and CDR2 YFSETQ. V was trimmed by 0 bases and J by 0 bases, leaving 12 bases between them. The CDR3 runs to 17 residues. CDR3 loop: CASSLGHRDPNTGELFF. For the CDR3, the DNA is TGCGCCAGCAGCTTGGGGCACAGGGACCCGAACACCGGGGAGCTGTTTTTT.

This clonotype was counted a few times. The chain combines TRBV6-4 with TRBJ2-1; 8 bases agree with TRBD2. The CDR3 spans 14 residues. Germline lookup yields CDR1 MRHNA and CDR2 SNTAGT. Trimming took 6 bases from V and 4 from J; bases not matched to a gene: 5. The CDR3 loop reads CASRAGAEYNEQFF. As DNA, the CDR3 is TGTGCCAGCAGAGCGGGGGCCGAATACAATGAGCAGTTCTTC.

This clonotype was seen more than once but under ten times. The chain couples TRBV24-1 to TRBJ2-1, with 9 bases that match TRBD1. The CDR3 loop spans 14 amino acids. CDR1 and CDR2 from the germline V gene are KGHDR and SFDVKD. With V trimmed by 10 bases and J by 9 bases, 12 bases remained unmatched. CDR3 DNA: TGTGCCACGAGCCCGGGACAGGGTTATTTTGAGCAGTTCTTC. It codes for CATSPGQGYFEQFF.

A few counts support this clonotype. This chain uses TRBV6-5 with TRBJ1-2, with D possibly matching TRBD1 (6 bases). Trimming took off 4 bases at V and 4 bases at J, with 16 bases between the two ends. This CDR3 spans 15 amino acids. Germline V lookup: CDR1 MNHEY, CDR2 SVGAGI. The CDR3 coding sequence is TGTGCCAGCAGTTTTCAGGGACAACCGATCTATGGCTACACCTTC. It codes for CASSFQGQPIYGYTF.

V gene TRBV5-1 combines with J gene TRBJ1-2; tentative D call: TRBD1 (5 bases). Deletions cut 4 bases from V and 4 bases from J, with 23 bases between. This CDR3 has 17 residues. Germline V gene lookup returns CDR1 SGHRS and CDR2 YFSETQ. CDR3 in amino acids: CASSPLIRGAVSYGYTF. DNA for the CDR3: TGCGCCAGCAGCCCTTTGATAAGAGGGGCAGTGAGCTATGGCTACACCTTC. The variable domain in full, completed from reference TRBV5-1 and TRBJ1-2, reads KAGVTQTPRYLIKTRGQQVTLSCSPISGHRSVSWYQQTPGQGLQFLFEYFSETQRNKGNFPGRFSGRQFSNSRSEMNVSTLELGDSALYLCASSPLIRGAVSYGYTFGSGTRLTVV.

This clonotype was seen only a few times. The rearrangement links TRBV2 to TRBJ1-2, with D perhaps matching TRBD1 (6 bases). From germline, CDR1 is SNHLY and CDR2 FYNNEI. V lost 7 bases and J 2 bases, leaving 11 bases between the germline ends. There are 13 residues in the CDR3. The CDR3 region is CASKGGLNYGYTF. The CDR3, as DNA: TGTGCCAGCAAAGGGGGATTGAACTATGGCTACACCTTC.

This clonotype was detected ten times or more. The V gene is TRBV27, the J gene TRBJ2-1, with TRBD2 matching over 9 bases. V lost 6 bases and J lost 9; bases outside the gene matches: 3. The CDR3 is 12 residues long. Germline V gives CDR1 MNHEY, CDR2 SMNVEV (reference sequence). CDR3 coding DNA: TGTGCCAGCAGCTTACTAGCGGGTGAGCAGTTCTTC. Translated, it gives CASSLLAGEQFF.

The chain couples TRBV9 to TRBJ2-1; 9 positions agree with TRBD2. The germline V gene has CDR1 SGDLS and CDR2 YYNGEE. There are 20 residues in the CDR3. With 0 bases clipped from V and 3 bases from J, the junction kept 16 bases outside the gene matches. CDR3 in DNA: TGTGCCAGCAGCGTAGAAGGGGGGGCTAGCGGGGAGCATGGCTACAATGAGCAGTTCTTC. Translating gives CASSVEGGASGEHGYNEQFF.

This clonotype has only a few counts. The gene calls are TRBV7-3 and TRBJ2-1; 10 nucleotides match TRBD2. This CDR3 is built from 15 residues. Trimming at V came to 5 bases and at J to 3 bases, leaving 4 bases not matched to a gene. In germline, CDR1 is SGHTA, CDR2 FQGTGA. CDR3 bases: TGTGCCAGCAGCACAATAGCGGGGGGCTACAATGAGCAGTTCTTC. Protein sequence: CASSTIAGGYNEQFF.

The table lists this clonotype with many counts. V usage is TRBV12-3 or TRBV12-4 and J usage is TRBJ2-3; 15 nucleotides line up with TRBD2. The CDR3 extends over 16 amino acids. Trimming at V came to 6 bases and at J to 4 bases, leaving 5 bases not matched to a gene. Here the CDR3 DNA reads TGTGCCAGCAGCCCCGGACTAGCGGGAGGGCCAGATACGCAGTATTTT. Protein product: CASSPGLAGGPDTQYF.

The chain couples TRBV20-1 to TRBJ2-5; D may match TRBD1 or TRBD2 (5 bases each). The V gene lost 5 bases and the J gene lost 1 base, with 11 bases spanning the gap. The CDR3 runs 13 residues. Germline lookup yields CDR1 DFQATT and CDR2 SNEGSKA (reference sequence). CDR3 protein: CSAGMGVQETQYF. The CDR3 DNA is TGCAGTGCTGGGATGGGGGTCCAAGAGACCCAGTACTTC.

This clonotype was seen only a few times. V is TRBV12-3 or TRBV12-4 and J is TRBJ2-7, with TRBD2 identical over 8 bases. The junction had 7 bases not matched to a gene; V was cut back by 4 bases and J by 5 bases. The CDR3 is made up of 14 amino acids. The CDR3 protein is CASSSGLGLDEQYF. The DNA for the CDR3 is TGTGCCAGCAGTTCGGGACTAGGGCTGGACGAGCAGTACTTC.

V gene TRBV5-5 combines with J gene TRBJ2-1; TRBD1 is a possible D gene (5 bases). CDR1 is SGHKS, CDR2 YYEKEE, per germline (reference sequence). With 0 bases removed from V and 2 bases from J, the gap between germline ends came to 9 bases. The CDR3 runs 15 residues. The CDR3 loop is CASSLEGMPYNEQFF. The DNA of the CDR3 is TGTGCCAGCAGCTTGGAGGGGATGCCCTACAATGAGCAGTTCTTC.

This rearrangement joins TRBV7-2 to TRBJ2-3; 7 bases agree with TRBD2. The CDR3 consists of 17 residues. Germline CDR1 is SGHTA and CDR2 is FQGNSA. The V and J ends lost 1 base and 2 bases, in that order; junction bases with no gene match: 9. CDR3 sequence reads: CASSLGVDGGTTDTQYF. The CDR3, as DNA: TGTGCCAGCAGCTTAGGCGTTGACGGGGGGACCACAGATACGCAGTATTTT.

The CDR3 DNA reads as TGTGCCAGCAGTTCCATGAGCGACAGGGGCGACGCTTTCTTT. Protein sequence: CASSSMSDRGDAFF. The J gene is TRBJ1-1, the V gene TRBV6-6, with 8 bases aligning to TRBD1. The germline V gene encodes CDR1 MNHNY and CDR2 SVGAGI (reference sequence). Trimming at V came to 4 bases and at J to 11 bases, leaving 12 bases not matched to a gene. The CDR3 totals 14 residues.

The rearrangement links TRBV6-5 to TRBJ2-3; D not resolved. The V and J ends lost 5 bases and 8 bases respectively, with 23 bases between them. CDR1 MNHEY and CDR2 SVGAGI come from the germline V gene. The CDR3 length is 16 residues. CDR3 in amino acids: CASSADGRRWVGTQYF. DNA of the CDR3: TGTGCCAGCAGTGCTGATGGAAGGCGGTGGGTGGGTACGCAGTATTTT.

This clonotype was picked up a small number of times. The chain uses TRBV4-1 and TRBJ2-7; a possible D gene is TRBD2 (6 bases). Trimming pared 1 base from V and 6 bases from J, leaving 16 bases between. Germline CDR1 is MGHRA and CDR2 is YSYEKL. The CDR3 spans 15 residues. The chain's CDR3 is CASSQVSGVSGEQYF. The CDR3, as DNA: TGCGCCAGCAGCCAAGTCTCGGGGGTCTCAGGCGAGCAGTACTTC.

V and J are TRBV10-3 and TRBJ2-3, with D hard to call. The V gene's germline CDR1 is ENHRY and CDR2 SYGVKD. The CDR3 extends over 11 amino acids. V dropped 6 bases and J dropped 0 bases, with 1 base sitting between them. Here the CDR3 DNA reads TGTGCCATCAGCAGCACAGATACGCAGTATTTT. Its translation is CAISSTDTQYF.

This sequence joins TRBV5-1 and TRBJ1-2; D not resolved. The length of the CDR3 is 15 residues. Trimming took 0 bases from V and 0 from J, leaving 9 bases between them. The V gene's germline CDR1 is SGHRS and CDR2 YFSETQ. Written as DNA, the CDR3 is TGCGCCAGCAGCTTGGAGGCAGCTACTAACTATGGCTACACCTTC. Amino acid sequence: CASSLEAATNYGYTF.

This clonotype was recorded a few times. This chain joins TRBV12-3 or TRBV12-4 and TRBJ2-3, with D uncertain. This CDR3 region has 14 residues. The V end was cut by 3 bases, the J end by 3 bases, with 10 bases between. CDR3 nucleotide sequence: TGTGCCAGCAGTTTTTACGACGGTACAGATACGCAGTATTTT. Protein sequence: CASSFYDGTDTQYF.

This clonotype was seen a few times. The V call is TRBV7-2, the J call TRBJ2-5, with TRBD2 identical over 7 bases. In germline, CDR1 is SGHTA, CDR2 FQGNSA. After removal of 3 bases from V and 2 bases from J, the junction contained 6 bases not matched to a gene. The CDR3 is made up of 15 amino acids. The CDR3 reads CASSFEASGQETQYF. In DNA form, the CDR3 reads TGTGCCAGCAGCTTTGAGGCTAGCGGACAAGAGACCCAGTACTTC.

Only a few counts were recorded for this clonotype. This chain joins TRBV2 and TRBJ1-5, with a weak D call TRBD1 (5 bases). Trimming stripped 6 bases from V and 4 bases from J, with 22 bases between. This CDR3 region has 17 residues. From germline, CDR1 is SNHLY and CDR2 FYNNEI. In nucleotides, the CDR3 is TGTGCCAGCAGCGGGGGGACGGGTGGGCTTTTGAATCAGCCCCAGCATTTT. Translated: CASSGGTGGLLNQPQHF. The whole variable domain, filled in from reference TRBV2 and TRBJ1-5, reads EPEVTQTPSHQVTQMGQEVILRCVPISNHLYFYWYRQILGQKVEFLVSFYNNEISEKSEIFDDQFSVERPDGSNFTLKIRSTKLEDSAMYFCASSGGTGGLLNQPQHFGDGTRLSIL.